The entry below gives a single T cell receptor beta chain sequence along with its context. Its antigen is not known. CDR3 size: 13 residues. V shed 1 base and J shed 5 bases, with 9 bases lying between them. Germline V lookup: CDR1 SEHNR, CDR2 FQNEAQ (reference sequence). The PCR ran on 60 Vbeta and 13 Jbeta primers. Using immunoSEQ multiplex PCR, the repertoire was profiled, and TCRdb retains in-frame clones only, with some absent. Here the sample spans 200,000 or so clones, 78% being singletons. These data originate in a study of cytomegalovirus exposure and HLA in healthy donors. Findings and caveats of the study: Most observed TCR sequences were rare, whereas some public TCRs were detected in many donors. Prediction of most subjects' HLA-A and HLA-B alleles by TCR beta sequences was reportedly accurate.

The sample was PBMCs. The clonotype was recovered from a woman aged 25 to 39 in good health and CMV-seropositive. This sequence joins TRBV7-9 and TRBJ2-7; possible D gene TRBD2, 5 bases. The chain's CDR3 is CASSLEAGNEQYF. The CDR3 DNA is TGTGCCAGCAGCTTAGAGGCCGGGAACGAGCAGTACTTC.